There are a few counts of the clone carrying this TCR beta chain. Antigen unknown. Using a J-beta primer mix together with a sample-barcoded 5' primer, a second PCR was run for roughly 6 to 12 cycles. TCRdb re-called the 5' RACE reads with MiXCR, one entry per CDR3 protein. The sample yields almost 1 million distinct CDR3 sequences, roughly half seen once. Germline V lookup: CDR1 SQVTM, CDR2 ANQGSEA. The J segment lost 4 bases and the V segment lost 4 bases, leaving 8 bases of the junction unmatched. This CDR3 region has 15 residues. This sample stems from a study of blood T cells in healthy people across ages. Overall study findings and caveats: With age, beta diversity per million T cells declined roughly linearly, significantly by about 40. A greater number of naive CD4+ cells and higher diversity distinguished long-lived donors from aged donors.

The individuals who served as donors were healthy Caucasians living in Russia, aged roughly 6 to 100. Roughly 9.5 milliliters of peripheral blood were drawn from each donor into EDTA-treated tubes. The chain couples TRBV29-1 to TRBJ2-7, with 12 positions matching TRBD2. The TCR comes from a woman aged 55-75 years in good health. Sequenced input: blood. CDR3 coding DNA: TGCAGCGTTGTTGGTCCTAGCGGGAGGGTATACGAGCAGTACTTC. As protein: CSVVGPSGRVYEQYF.